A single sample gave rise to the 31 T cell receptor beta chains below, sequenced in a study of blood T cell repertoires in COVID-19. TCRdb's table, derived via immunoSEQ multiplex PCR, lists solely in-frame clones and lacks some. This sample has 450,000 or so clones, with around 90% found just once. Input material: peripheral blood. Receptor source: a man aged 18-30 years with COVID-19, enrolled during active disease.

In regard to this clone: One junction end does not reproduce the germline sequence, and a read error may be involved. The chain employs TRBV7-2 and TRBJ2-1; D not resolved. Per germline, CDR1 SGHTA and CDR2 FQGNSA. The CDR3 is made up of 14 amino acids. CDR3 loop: CASSLVSSDNEQFF. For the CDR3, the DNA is TGTGCCAGCAGCTTAGTCTCCTCCGACAATGAGCAGTTCTTC.

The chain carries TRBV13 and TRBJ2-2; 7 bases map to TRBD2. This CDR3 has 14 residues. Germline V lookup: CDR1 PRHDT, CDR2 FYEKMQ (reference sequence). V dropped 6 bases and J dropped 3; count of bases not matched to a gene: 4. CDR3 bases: TGTGCCAGCAGAACTAGCGAATACACCGGGGAGCTGTTTTTT. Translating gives CASRTSEYTGELFF.

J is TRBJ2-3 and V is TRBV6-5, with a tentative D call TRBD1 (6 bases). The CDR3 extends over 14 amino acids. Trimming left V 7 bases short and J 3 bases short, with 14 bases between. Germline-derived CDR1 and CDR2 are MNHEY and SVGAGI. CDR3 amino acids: CASNIIQGTDTQYF. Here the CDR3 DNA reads TGTGCCAGCAACATAATACAGGGAACAGATACGCAGTATTTT.

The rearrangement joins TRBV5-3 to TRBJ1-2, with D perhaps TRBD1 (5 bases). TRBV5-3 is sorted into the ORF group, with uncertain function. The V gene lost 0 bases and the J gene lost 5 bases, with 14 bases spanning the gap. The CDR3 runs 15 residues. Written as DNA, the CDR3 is TGTGCCAGAAGCTTGGTTTCTCGGGCAGGGTATGGCTACACCTTC. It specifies CARSLVSRAGYGYTF.

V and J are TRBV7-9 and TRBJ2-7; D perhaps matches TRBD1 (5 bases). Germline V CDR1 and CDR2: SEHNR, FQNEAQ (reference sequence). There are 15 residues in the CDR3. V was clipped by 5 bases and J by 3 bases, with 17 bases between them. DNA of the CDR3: TGTGCCAGCAGCCCCCTAGGACAAAGGTTCTACGAGCAGTACTTC. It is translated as CASSPLGQRFYEQYF. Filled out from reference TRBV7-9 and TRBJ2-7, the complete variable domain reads DTGVSQNPRHKITKRGQNVTFRCDPISEHNRLYWYRQTLGQGPEFLTYFQNEAQLEKSRLLSDRFSAERPKGSFSTLEIQRTEQGDSAMYLCASSPLGQRFYEQYFGPGTRLTVT.

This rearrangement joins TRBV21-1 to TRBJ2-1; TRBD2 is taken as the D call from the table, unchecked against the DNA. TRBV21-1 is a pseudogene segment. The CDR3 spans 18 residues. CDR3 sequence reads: CASSSVTKREGSYNEQFF. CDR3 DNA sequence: TGTGCCAGCAGCAGCGTCACGAAGCGGGAGGGGTCCTACAATGAGCAGTTCTTC.

The CDR3 bases are TGTGCCAGCAGCTTAGGAACAGGTCCATGGGAGCAGTACTTC. Protein product: CASSLGTGPWEQYF. The V call is TRBV11-2, the J call TRBJ2-7, with D maybe TRBD1 (5 bases). The CDR3 loop spans 14 amino acids. Looked up from germline, CDR1 is SGHAT and CDR2 is FQNNGV. V lost 1 base and J 7 bases, leaving 14 bases between the germline ends.

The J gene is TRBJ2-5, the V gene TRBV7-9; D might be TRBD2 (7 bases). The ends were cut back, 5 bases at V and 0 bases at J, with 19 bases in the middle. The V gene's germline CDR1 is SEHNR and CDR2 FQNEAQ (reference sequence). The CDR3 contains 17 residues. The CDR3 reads CASSTPWGGEYQETQYF. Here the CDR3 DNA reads TGTGCCAGCAGCACCCCGTGGGGGGGCGAGTACCAAGAGACCCAGTACTTC.

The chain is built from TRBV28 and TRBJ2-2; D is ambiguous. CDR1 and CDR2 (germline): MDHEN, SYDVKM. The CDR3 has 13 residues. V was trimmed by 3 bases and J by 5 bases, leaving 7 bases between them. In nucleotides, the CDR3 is TGTGCCAGCAGTTTTCGCGCGACCGGGGAGCTGTTTTTT. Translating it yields CASSFRATGELFF.

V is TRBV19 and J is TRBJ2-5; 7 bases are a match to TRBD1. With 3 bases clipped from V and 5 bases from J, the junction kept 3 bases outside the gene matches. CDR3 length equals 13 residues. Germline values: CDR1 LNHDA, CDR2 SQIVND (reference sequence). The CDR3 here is CASSMGQFETQYF. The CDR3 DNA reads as TGTGCCAGTAGTATGGGACAGTTCGAGACCCAGTACTTC.

The CDR3 sequence: CASRATSVTLEQFF. The DNA of the CDR3 is TGTGCCAGCAGGGCCACTAGCGTCACGTTGGAGCAGTTCTTC. The chain employs TRBV6-6 and TRBJ2-1, with 7 bases fitting TRBD2. Trimming at V came to 6 bases and at J to 10 bases, leaving 12 bases not matched to a gene. CDR1 and CDR2 (germline): MNHNY, SVGAGI (reference sequence). This CDR3 comprises 14 residues.

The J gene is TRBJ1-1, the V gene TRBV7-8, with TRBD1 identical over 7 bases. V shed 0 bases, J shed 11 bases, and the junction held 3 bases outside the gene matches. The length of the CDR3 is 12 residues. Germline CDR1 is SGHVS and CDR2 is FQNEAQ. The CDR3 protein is CASSLADRDAFF. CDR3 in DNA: TGTGCCAGCAGCTTAGCAGACAGGGACGCTTTCTTT.

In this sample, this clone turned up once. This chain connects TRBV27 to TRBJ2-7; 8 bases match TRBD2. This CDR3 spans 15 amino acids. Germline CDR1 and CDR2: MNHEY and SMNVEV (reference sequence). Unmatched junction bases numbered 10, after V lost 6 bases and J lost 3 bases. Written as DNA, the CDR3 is TGTGCCAGCAGCCTCACCAGCGGGAGCCGCTACGAGCAGTACTTC. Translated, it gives CASSLTSGSRYEQYF.

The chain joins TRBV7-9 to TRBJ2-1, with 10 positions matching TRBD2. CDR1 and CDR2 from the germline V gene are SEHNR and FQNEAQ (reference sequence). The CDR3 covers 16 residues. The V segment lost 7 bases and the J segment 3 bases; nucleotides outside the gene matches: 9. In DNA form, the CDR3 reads TGTGCCAGCACCATATCCCGGACTAGCGGCTACAATGAGCAGTTCTTC. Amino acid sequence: CASTISRTSGYNEQFF.

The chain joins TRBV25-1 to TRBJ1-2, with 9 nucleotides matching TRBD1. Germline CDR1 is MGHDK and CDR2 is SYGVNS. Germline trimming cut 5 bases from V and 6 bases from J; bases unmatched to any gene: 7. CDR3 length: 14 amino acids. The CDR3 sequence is CASSWDRDPNGYTF. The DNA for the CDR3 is TGTGCCAGCAGTTGGGACAGGGACCCGAATGGCTACACCTTC.

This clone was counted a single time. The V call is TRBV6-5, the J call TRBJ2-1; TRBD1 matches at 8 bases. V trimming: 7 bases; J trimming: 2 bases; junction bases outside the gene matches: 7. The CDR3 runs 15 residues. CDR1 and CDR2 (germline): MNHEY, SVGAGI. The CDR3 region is CASKSQGATYNEQFF. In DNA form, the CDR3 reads TGTGCCAGCAAGTCTCAGGGGGCGACCTACAATGAGCAGTTCTTC.

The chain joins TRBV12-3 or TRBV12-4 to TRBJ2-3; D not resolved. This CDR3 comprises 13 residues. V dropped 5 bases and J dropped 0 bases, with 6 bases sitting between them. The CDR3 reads CASSITSTDTQYF. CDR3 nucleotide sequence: TGTGCCAGCAGTATAACAAGCACAGATACGCAGTATTTT.

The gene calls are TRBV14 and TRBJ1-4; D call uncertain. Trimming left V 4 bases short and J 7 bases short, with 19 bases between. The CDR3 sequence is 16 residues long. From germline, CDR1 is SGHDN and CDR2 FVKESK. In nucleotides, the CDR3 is TGTGCCAGCAGCCTAAGACTCCGGGAGGAGGGTGAAAAACTGTTTTTT. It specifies CASSLRLREEGEKLFF.

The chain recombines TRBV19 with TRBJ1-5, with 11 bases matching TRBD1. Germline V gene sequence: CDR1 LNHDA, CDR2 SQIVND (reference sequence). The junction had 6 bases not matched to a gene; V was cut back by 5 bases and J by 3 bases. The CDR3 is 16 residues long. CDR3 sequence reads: CASSGGTGGFNQPQHF. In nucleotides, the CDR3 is TGTGCCAGTAGTGGTGGGACAGGGGGTTTCAATCAGCCCCAGCATTTT. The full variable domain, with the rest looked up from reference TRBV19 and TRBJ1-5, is DGGITQSPKYLFRKEGQNVTLSCEQNLNHDAMYWYRQDPGQGLRLIYYSQIVNDFQKGDIAEGYSVSREKKESFPLTVTSAQKNPTAFYLCASSGGTGGFNQPQHFGDGTRLSIL.

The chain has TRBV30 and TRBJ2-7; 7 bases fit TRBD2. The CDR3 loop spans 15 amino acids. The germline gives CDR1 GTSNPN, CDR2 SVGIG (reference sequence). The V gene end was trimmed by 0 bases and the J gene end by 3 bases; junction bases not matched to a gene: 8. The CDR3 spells CAWSVTGGGFYEQYF. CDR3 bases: TGTGCCTGGAGTGTAACGGGAGGAGGATTCTACGAGCAGTACTTC. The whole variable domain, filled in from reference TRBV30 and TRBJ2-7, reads SQTIHQWPATLVQPVGSPLSLECTVEGTSNPNLYWYRQAAGRGLQLLFYSVGIGQISSEVPQNLSASRPQDRQFILSSKKLLLSDSGFYLCAWSVTGGGFYEQYFGPGTRLTVT.

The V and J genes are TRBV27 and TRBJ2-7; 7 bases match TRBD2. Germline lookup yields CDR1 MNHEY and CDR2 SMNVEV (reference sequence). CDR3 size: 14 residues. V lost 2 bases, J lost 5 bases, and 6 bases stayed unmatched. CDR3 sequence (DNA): TGTGCCAGCAGTTTAATCGGACTAGGAGACGAGCAGTACTTC. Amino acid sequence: CASSLIGLGDEQYF.

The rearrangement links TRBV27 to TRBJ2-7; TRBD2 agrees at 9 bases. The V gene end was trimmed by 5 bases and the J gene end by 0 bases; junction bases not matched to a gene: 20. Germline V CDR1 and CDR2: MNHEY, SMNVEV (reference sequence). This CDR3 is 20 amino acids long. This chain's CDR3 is CASSPRRGREGRLSSYEQYF. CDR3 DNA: TGTGCCAGCAGTCCACGGAGGGGGCGGGAGGGCCGTTTATCCTCCTACGAGCAGTACTTC.

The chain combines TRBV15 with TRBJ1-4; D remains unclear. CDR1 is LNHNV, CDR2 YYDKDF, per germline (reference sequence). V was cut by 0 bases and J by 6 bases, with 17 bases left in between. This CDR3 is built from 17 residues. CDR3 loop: CATSREPNGRVDEKLFF. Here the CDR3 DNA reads TGTGCCACCAGCAGAGAGCCCAACGGGAGGGTTGATGAAAAACTGTTTTTT.

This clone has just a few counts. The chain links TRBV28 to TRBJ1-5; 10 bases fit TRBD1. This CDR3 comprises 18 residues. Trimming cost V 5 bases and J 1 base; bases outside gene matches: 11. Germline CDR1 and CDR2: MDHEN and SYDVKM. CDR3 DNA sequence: TGTGCCAGCAGTCGGGCCTACAGGGACAGGGGAAGCAATCAGCCCCAGCATTTT. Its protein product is CASSRAYRDRGSNQPQHF.

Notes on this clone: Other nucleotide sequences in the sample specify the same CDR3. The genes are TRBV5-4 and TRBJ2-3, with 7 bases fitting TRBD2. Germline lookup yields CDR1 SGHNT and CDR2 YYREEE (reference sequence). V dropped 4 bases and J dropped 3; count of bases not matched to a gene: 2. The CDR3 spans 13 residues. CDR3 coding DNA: TGTGCCAGCAGCCCGGGGGGTACAGATACGCAGTATTTT. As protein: CASSPGGTDTQYF.

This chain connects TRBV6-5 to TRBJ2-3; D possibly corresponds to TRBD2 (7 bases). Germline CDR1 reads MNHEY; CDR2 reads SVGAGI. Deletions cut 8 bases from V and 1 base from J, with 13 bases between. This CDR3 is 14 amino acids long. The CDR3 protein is CASRIGGGTDTQYF. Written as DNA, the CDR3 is TGTGCCAGCCGTATAGGGGGGGGCACAGATACGCAGTATTTT.

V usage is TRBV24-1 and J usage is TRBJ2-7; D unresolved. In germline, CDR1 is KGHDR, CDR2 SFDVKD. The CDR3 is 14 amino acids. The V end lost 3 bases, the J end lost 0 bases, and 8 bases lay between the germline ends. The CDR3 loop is CATSDPSYSYEQYF. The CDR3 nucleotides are TGTGCCACCAGTGATCCCTCCTACTCCTACGAGCAGTACTTC.

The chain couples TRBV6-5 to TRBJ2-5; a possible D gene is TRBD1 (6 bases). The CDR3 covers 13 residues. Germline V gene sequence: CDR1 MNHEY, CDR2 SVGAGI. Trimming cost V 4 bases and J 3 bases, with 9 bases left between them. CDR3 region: CASSFGQKETQYF. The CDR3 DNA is TGTGCCAGCAGTTTTGGACAGAAAGAGACCCAGTACTTC.

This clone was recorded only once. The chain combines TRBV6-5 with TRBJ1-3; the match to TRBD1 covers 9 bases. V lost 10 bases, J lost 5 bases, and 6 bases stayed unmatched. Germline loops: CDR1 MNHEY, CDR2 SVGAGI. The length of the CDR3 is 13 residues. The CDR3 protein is CATQGAVRNTIYF. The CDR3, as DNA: TGTGCCACACAGGGGGCGGTGAGAAACACCATATATTTT.

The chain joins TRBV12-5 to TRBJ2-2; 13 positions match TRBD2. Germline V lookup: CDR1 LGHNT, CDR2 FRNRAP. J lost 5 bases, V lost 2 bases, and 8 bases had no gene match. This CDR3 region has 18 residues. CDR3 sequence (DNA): TGTGCTAGTGGTTTGAGACTAGCGGGAGGCCCTGGGACCGGGGAGCTGTTTTTT. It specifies CASGLRLAGGPGTGELFF. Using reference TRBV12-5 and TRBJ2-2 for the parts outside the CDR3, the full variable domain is DARVTQTPRHKVTEMGQEVTMRCQPILGHNTVFWYRQTMMQGLELLAYFRNRAPLDDSGMPKDRFSAEMPDATLATLKIQPSEPRDSAVYFCASGLRLAGGPGTGELFFGEGSRLTVL.

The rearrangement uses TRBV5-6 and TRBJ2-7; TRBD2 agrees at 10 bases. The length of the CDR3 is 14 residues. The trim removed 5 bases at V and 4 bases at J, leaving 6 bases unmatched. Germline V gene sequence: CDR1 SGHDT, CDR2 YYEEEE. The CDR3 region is CASSWGTSAYEQYF. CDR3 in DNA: TGTGCCAGCAGTTGGGGGACTAGCGCTTACGAGCAGTACTTC.